This is a list of T cell receptor beta chains from one sample in a study of blood T cell repertoires in COVID-19. TCRdb's copy holds only in-frame clones and misses some; the assay was immunoSEQ multiplex PCR. Among approximately 300,000 clones listed, approximately 90% were seen once. The sequencing input was PBMCs or T cells enriched from blood (not recorded which). These receptors were collected from a woman aged 25-40 years who had recovered from COVID-19. Each CDR3 is given with its conserved first and last residue. A D gene is named only where the DNA matches it firmly. Clone size is shown for a subset of rows, as once, few, many or a class of expanded clone.

size,D,V,J,DNA,CDR3
-,-,TRBV7-9,TRBJ1-4,TGTGCCAGCAGCGGAAAACAGGGTTTTCTGTTTTTT,CASSGKQGFLFF
-,TRBD1,TRBV6-5,TRBJ1-2,TGTGCCAGCAGCGAGGACAGGGGGGATGGCTACACCTTC,CASSEDRGDGYTF
-,-,TRBV6-1,TRBJ2-7,TGTGCCAGCAGTGACCGGACAGCAGCCTACGAGCAGTACTTC,CASSDRTAAYEQYF
-,-,TRBV10-2,TRBJ1-2,TGCGCCAGCATGGCGCAGGACTATGGCTACACCTTC,CASMAQDYGYTF
-,-,TRBV25-1,TRBJ1-6,TGTGCCAGCAGTGCACCAGGGGAATCACCCCTCCACTTT,CASSAPGESPLHF
-,TRBD1,TRBV19,TRBJ1-2,TGTGCCAGTAGTATCCTGGGACAGGGGGACTATGGCTACACCTTC,CASSILGQGDYGYTF
-,-,TRBV2,TRBJ2-5,TGTGCCAGCAGCCCCGGGACACCCCAAGAGACCCAGTACTTC,CASSPGTPQETQYF
-,-,TRBV19,TRBJ1-6,TGTGCCAGTAGTATGCCCAGGGTTGGCAATTCACCCCTCCACTTT,CASSMPRVGNSPLHF
-,TRBD2,TRBV4-2,TRBJ2-5,TGTGCCAGCAGCCAAGAAGCGGGGGGTTTACAGGAGACCCAGTACTTC,CASSQEAGGLQETQYF
once,TRBD1,TRBV2,TRBJ2-7,TGTGCCAGCAGTGCAACCGGGACAGGGGGCGCCGAGCAGTACTTC,CASSATGTGGAEQYF
-,-,TRBV7-8,TRBJ2-1,TGTGCCAGCAGCTTAAACCGCGATGAGCAGTTCTTC,CASSLNRDEQFF
once,-,TRBV6-5,TRBJ1-6,TGTGCCAGCAGTTACTCGAGGGTATCCTATAATTCACCCCTCCACTTT,CASSYSRVSYNSPLHF
-,TRBD2,TRBV24-1,TRBJ2-1,TGTGCCACCAGTGACCCAAGCGGGGGGGGAAACAATGAGCAGTTCTTC,CATSDPSGGGNNEQFF
-,-,TRBV3-1/TRBV3-2,TRBJ1-2,TGTGCCAGCAGCCTGACGGGTGGTTTGGGTGGTGGTGGCTACACCTTC,CASSLTGGLGGGGYTF
once,-,TRBV7-8,TRBJ1-2,TGTGCCAGCAGCTTAGGGCCCCCGACAGAGCTAAATAGAGGCTACACCTTC,CASSLGPPTELNRGYTF
-,TRBD1,TRBV4-1,TRBJ1-3,TGCGCCAGCAGCCAGACCTTGGGACAGACACCCTCTGGAAACACCATATATTTT,CASSQTLGQTPSGNTIYF
few,TRBD1,TRBV7-9,TRBJ1-1,TGTGCCAGCAGACCACGACAGGGGGCGGCTGAAGCTTTCTTT,CASRPRQGAAEAFF
-,TRBD1,TRBV7-9,TRBJ1-3,TGTGCCAGCAGCTTAGGGGACAGGCTGTACTCTGGAAACACCATATATTTT,CASSLGDRLYSGNTIYF
-,-,TRBV25-1,TRBJ1-1,TGTGCCAGCAGTGAATATACGGGGGGTGAAGCTTTCTTT,CASSEYTGGEAFF
-,-,TRBV30,TRBJ1-6,TGTGCCTGGAGTGTACTGGGGCAGGGAGGTTCACCCCTCCACTTT,CAWSVLGQGGSPLHF
-,TRBD1,TRBV6-5,TRBJ2-7,TGTGCCAGCAGTCACCGGACAGGGGGTAACGAGCAGTACTTC,CASSHRTGGNEQYF
-,-,TRBV11-2,TRBJ2-3,TGTGCCAGCAGCCTGACTAGGTTTTCAGATACGCAGTATTTT,CASSLTRFSDTQYF
-,TRBD1,TRBV6-5,TRBJ1-2,TGTGCCAGCAGTTACTCGAGAGGGACAGGGAATGGCTACACCTTC,CASSYSRGTGNGYTF
-,-,TRBV27,TRBJ1-6,TGTGCCAGCAGTTTATCGAAAAACCCCAACCGGGCACCCCTCCACTTT,CASSLSKNPNRAPLHF
-,TRBD2,TRBV14,TRBJ2-5,TGTGCCAGCAGCCAAGGGGTAACTAGCGGGTACCAAGAGACCCAGTACTTC,CASSQGVTSGYQETQYF
few,TRBD1,TRBV11-2,TRBJ1-2,TGTGCCAGCAGCTTTTCCGGGACAGGGACTGGCTACACCTTC,CASSFSGTGTGYTF
-,TRBD2,TRBV11-2,TRBJ2-5,TGTGCCAGCAGCTTATCGCTAGCGGGGGGCAGGGAGACCCAGTACTTC,CASSLSLAGGRETQYF
once,-,TRBV29-1,TRBJ1-2,TGCAGCGTTGAATTGTCTCTTGGCTACACCTTC,CSVELSLGYTF